This T cell receptor (beta chain) comes out of a study of patients and donors after allogeneic stem cell transplantation. V gave up 5 bases and J gave up 1 base, with 17 bases separating them. This CDR3 contains 16 residues. Germline assignment: CDR1 PRHDT and CDR2 FYEKMQ (reference sequence). TCRdb recomputed calls from the RT-PCR reads with MiXCR, one row per CDR3 protein. The sample includes about 100,000 distinct CDR3 sequences, over 30% of them seen just once. The table lists this clonotype with a few counts. The sequence derives from a human donor who was either an allogeneic HSCT recipient or a stem cell or donor lymphocyte infusion donor (not recorded which). It is not recorded whose cells these are; they may come from a transplant donor. The rearrangement uses TRBV13 and TRBJ1-1; a possible D gene is TRBD1 (6 bases). The sample consisted of blood, either unsorted or a sorted T cell fraction (not recorded which). The CDR3 DNA reads as TGTGCCAGCAGCCTAGCGGGGCCCAGGGGGAACACTGAAGCTTTCTTT. Its translation is CASSLAGPRGNTEAFF.